What follows are 13 T cell receptor beta chains derived from one specimen sequenced in a study of T cell responses to AZD1222 COVID-19 vaccine. Assay: immunoSEQ multiplex PCR; the TCRdb copy retains only in-frame clones and omits some. Of 100,000 to 150,000 clones listed, approximately 90% are singletons. This material consisted of peripheral blood, taken 28 days after the second AZD1222 dose. These TCRs come from an adult who received the AZD1222 COVID-19 vaccine.

The chain has TRBV25-1 and TRBJ1-1; a possible D gene is TRBD1 (6 bases). The CDR3 sequence is 14 residues long. V dropped 3 bases and J dropped 6 bases, with 14 bases sitting between them. Germline V gives CDR1 MGHDK, CDR2 SYGVNS. DNA of the CDR3: TGTGCCAGCAGTGACCCCACAGGGATCTCTGAAGCTTTCTTT. Its protein product is CASSDPTGISEAFF.

CDR3 DNA sequence: TGTGCCAGCAGAGAGCCCCCCAAGAACACTGAAGCTTTCTTT. Its protein product is CASREPPKNTEAFF. V and J are TRBV6-5 and TRBJ1-1; no definite D call. The V end lost 6 bases, the J end lost 1 base, and 12 bases lay between the germline ends. The CDR3 is made up of 14 amino acids. Per germline, CDR1 MNHEY and CDR2 SVGAGI.

This chain connects TRBV5-6 to TRBJ2-5; 8 nucleotides line up with TRBD2. V gave up 4 bases and J gave up 3 bases; unmatched junction bases: 11. Germline assignment: CDR1 SGHDT and CDR2 YYEEEE. The CDR3 sequence is 16 residues long. The CDR3 loop reads CASSDGLASREETQYF. As DNA, the CDR3 is TGTGCCAGCAGCGACGGACTAGCAAGCAGGGAAGAGACCCAGTACTTC.

The chain employs TRBV10-3 and TRBJ2-3, with no clear D. Trimming removed 0 bases at V and 3 bases at J, with 7 bases between. The CDR3 is 14 residues long. The germline V gene encodes CDR1 ENHRY and CDR2 SYGVKD. CDR3 sequence: CAISESSVTDTQYF. The CDR3 DNA reads TGTGCCATCAGTGAGTCGAGTGTAACAGATACGCAGTATTTT.

The chain combines TRBV6-6 with TRBJ1-3; D may be TRBD1 (5 bases). Per germline, CDR1 MNHNY and CDR2 SVGAGI (reference sequence). V lost 4 bases and J lost 4, with 11 bases in between. This CDR3 has 14 residues. The CDR3 region is CASSWDLSGNTIYF. CDR3 nucleotides: TGTGCCAGCAGTTGGGACTTGTCGGGAAACACCATATATTTT.

A single count supports this clone. The V and J genes are TRBV18 and TRBJ2-7, with TRBD2 matching 7 bases. This CDR3 is 16 amino acids long. V lost 2 bases, J lost 0 bases, and 7 bases stayed unmatched. Germline assignment: CDR1 KGHSH and CDR2 LQKENI. DNA for the CDR3: TGTGCCAGCTCACCAATTGGGGCGGGGGTCTCCTACGAGCAGTACTTC. It is translated as CASSPIGAGVSYEQYF.

The chain has TRBV3-1 (or the pseudogene TRBV3-2) and TRBJ2-1, with D perhaps matching TRBD2 (7 bases). The CDR3 is 16 amino acids. Germline-derived CDR1 and CDR2 are LGHDT and YNNKEL (reference sequence). V was shortened by 0 bases and J by 5 bases, with 14 bases between the two germline ends. The CDR3 region is CASSQDKRGGNNEQFF. The CDR3 DNA follows: TGTGCCAGCAGCCAAGATAAGAGGGGGGGAAACAATGAGCAGTTCTTC.

The chain carries TRBV11-3 and TRBJ2-3; no clear D. V was cut by 2 bases and J by 1 base, with 7 bases left in between. The germline V gene encodes CDR1 SGHNT and CDR2 YENEEA. This CDR3 region has 14 residues. CDR3 coding DNA: TGTGCCAGCAGCTTATTTGGACGCACAGATACGCAGTATTTT. Translated: CASSLFGRTDTQYF.

The chain is built from TRBV19 and TRBJ1-3; D ambiguous. V was clipped by 4 bases and J by 4 bases, with 17 bases between them. Per germline, CDR1 LNHDA and CDR2 SQIVND (reference sequence). This CDR3 contains 16 residues. As DNA, the CDR3 is TGTGCCAGTAGTAGAGGTTTCGAGACAAAGGGAAACACCATATATTTT. Protein product: CASSRGFETKGNTIYF.

The rearrangement joins TRBV10-3 to TRBJ2-5; tentative D call: TRBD1 (6 bases). The CDR3 loop spans 13 amino acids. Trimming removed 5 bases from V and 1 base from J, with 8 bases in between. Per the germline V gene, CDR1 is ENHRY and CDR2 is SYGVKD. CDR3 nucleotides: TGTGCCATCAGTCCCAGGGGCCAAGAGACCCAGTACTTC. This sequence encodes CAISPRGQETQYF.

The chain is built from TRBV29-1 and TRBJ1-2; tentative D call: TRBD1 (5 bases). The ends were cut back, 3 bases at V and 4 bases at J, with 18 bases in the middle. Per germline, CDR1 SQVTM and CDR2 ANQGSEA. This CDR3 has 15 residues. CDR3 region: CSVESSRGTGYGYTF. CDR3 nucleotides: TGCAGCGTTGAGTCTTCGAGGGGAACTGGCTATGGCTACACCTTC. The entire variable domain, with the rest obtained from reference TRBV29-1 and TRBJ1-2, is as follows: SAVISQKPSRDICQRGTSLTIQCQVDSQVTMMFWYRQQPGQSLTLIATANQGSEATYESGFVIDKFPISRPNLTFSTLTVSNMSPEDSSIYLCSVESSRGTGYGYTFGSGTRLTVV.

The chain carries TRBV5-1 and TRBJ2-7, with a possible D match to TRBD2 (6 bases). The CDR3 has 15 residues. Trimming removed 0 bases from V and 2 bases from J, with 12 bases in between. Germline CDR1 reads SGHRS; CDR2 reads YFSETQ. Here the CDR3 reads CASSLGGTFAYEQYF. CDR3 DNA sequence: TGCGCCAGCAGCTTGGGCGGGACTTTCGCCTACGAGCAGTACTTC. The entire variable domain, with the rest obtained from reference TRBV5-1 and TRBJ2-7, is as follows: KAGVTQTPRYLIKTRGQQVTLSCSPISGHRSVSWYQQTPGQGLQFLFEYFSETQRNKGNFPGRFSGRQFSNSRSEMNVSTLELGDSALYLCASSLGGTFAYEQYFGPGTRLTVT.

The V gene is TRBV3-1 (or the pseudogene TRBV3-2), the J gene TRBJ2-3, with TRBD2 matching 8 bases. The CDR3 has 15 residues. With 0 bases clipped from V and 5 bases from J, the junction kept 4 bases outside the gene matches. Germline V gene data show CDR1 as LGHDT and CDR2 as YNNKEL (reference sequence). The CDR3 DNA reads as TGTGCCAGCAGCCAAGATTTACGGGGGGGAGATACGCAGTATTTT. Protein: CASSQDLRGGDTQYF.